This TCR beta chain was captured in a study of CD8 T cells in ankylosing spondylitis. Overall study findings and caveats: Significantly higher representation of disease-linked clones was reported for matched ankylosing spondylitis synovial fluid. Earlier literature documents some of the motif variants in reactive arthritis synovial fluid and blood. Among TCR beta sequences, a motif of roughly 8 highly homologous variants appeared characteristic of ankylosing spondylitis blood.

The CDR3 spans 12 residues. The germline gives CDR1 SGHDT, CDR2 YYEEEE. The V and J ends lost 0 bases and 3 bases respectively, with 1 base between them. TCRdb fed the 5' RACE reads into MiXCR, producing one record per CDR3 protein. The table records around 250,000 distinct CDR3 sequences, 18% of them present only once. This clonotype has ten or more counts. Its antigen is unknown. The specimen sequenced was blood, either unsorted or a sorted T cell fraction (not recorded which). This sequence was found in a male donor with ankylosing spondylitis or in good health (not recorded which). The chain joins TRBV5-6 to TRBJ2-1, with no clear D. The CDR3 protein is CASSLDYNEQFF. CDR3 in DNA: TGTGCCAGCAGCTTGGACTACAATGAGCAGTTCTTC.